The 20 T cell receptor beta chains in this list originate from one sample, sequenced in a study of T-cell reconstitution after alpha-beta-depleted transplantation in children. Broader study findings: Hyperexpanded clones declined; after one year, newly produced T cells mostly supplied diversity.

Unique molecular identifiers were incorporated when the TCRbeta library was constructed. In TCRdb, the PCR reads were re-called with MiXCR into one record per CDR3 protein. The data contain around 300,000 distinct CDR3 sequences, roughly 7.8% of them singletons. Their antigens remain unidentified. The sequencing used peripheral blood, collected 360 days after TCRalphabeta/CD19-depleted stem cell transplant. The receptor source for this set is a female patient between 2 and 15 years old who had a stem cell transplant for Fanconi anemia, so the T cells may come from the graft donor.

A few counts support this clonotype. V usage is TRBV6-5 and J usage is TRBJ2-2, with no clear D. The V end lost 4 bases, the J end lost 6 bases, and 9 bases lay between the germline ends. The CDR3 is made up of 13 amino acids. Germline CDR1 and CDR2: MNHEY and SVGAGI. CDR3 residues: CASSWQGPGELFF. The CDR3 region has the DNA TGTGCCAGCAGTTGGCAAGGCCCCGGGGAGCTGTTTTTT.

This clonotype was seen ten or more times. This chain links TRBV7-9 with TRBJ2-3, with TRBD1 matching 7 bases. This CDR3 has 15 residues. Germline CDR1 reads SEHNR; CDR2 reads FQNEAQ (reference sequence). The J segment lost 2 bases and the V segment lost 2 bases, leaving 4 bases of the junction unmatched. The CDR3 DNA reads as TGTGCCAGCAGCTTACTAGGGGGCCCCACAGATACGCAGTATTTT. As protein: CASSLLGGPTDTQYF.

There are a few counts of this clonotype. The chain employs TRBV3-1 and TRBJ1-5; D unresolved. This CDR3 contains 14 residues. Trimming took off 0 bases at V and 4 bases at J, with 7 bases between the two ends. Germline assignment: CDR1 LGHDT and CDR2 YNNKEL (reference sequence). The CDR3 DNA reads TGTGCCAGCAGCCAAGATATGGTTAATCAGCCCCAGCATTTT. Translating gives CASSQDMVNQPQHF.

This clonotype was seen many times. The V and J genes are TRBV20-1 and TRBJ2-7; the D is unclear. Germline CDR1 and CDR2: DFQATT and SNEGSKA (reference sequence). Trimming took 0 bases from V and 4 from J, leaving 16 bases between them. The CDR3 runs 15 residues. The CDR3 DNA reads as TGCAGTGCTAGAGAAATGGGATTCACGGGTTACGAGCAGTACTTC. Translation: CSAREMGFTGYEQYF.

The table lists this clonotype with many counts. The V gene is TRBV12-5, the J gene TRBJ2-7, with D maybe TRBD1 (5 bases). Germline CDR1 reads LGHNT; CDR2 reads FRNRAP. The V end was cut by 7 bases, the J end by 2 bases, with 9 bases between. This CDR3 has 12 amino acids. The CDR3 region has the DNA TGTGCTAGTGATCCCAGGGCCTACGAGCAGTACGTC. As protein: CASDPRAYEQYV.

This clonotype has a count of ten or more. The chain has TRBV6-6 and TRBJ2-2; no clear D gene. Germline values: CDR1 MNHNY, CDR2 SVGAGI (reference sequence). The CDR3 extends over 11 amino acids. Trimming removed 8 bases from V and 8 bases from J, with 9 bases in between. CDR3 region: CASVNLGELFF. CDR3 in DNA: TGTGCCAGCGTTAACCTGGGGGAGCTGTTTTTT.

This clonotype was seen many times. J is TRBJ2-7 and V is TRBV20-1, with a possible D match to TRBD1 (6 bases). The CDR3 is made up of 12 amino acids. Germline V CDR1 and CDR2: DFQATT, SNEGSKA (reference sequence). The V and J ends lost 4 bases and 3 bases respectively, with 10 bases between them. The CDR3 here is CSAKTGFYEQYF. CDR3 DNA: TGCAGTGCTAAGACAGGCTTCTACGAGCAGTACTTC.

This clonotype was observed many times. The rearrangement joins TRBV27 to TRBJ2-7; 11 bases map to TRBD2. The CDR3 is 14 residues long. V lost 3 bases to trimming and J lost 3 bases; unmatched junction nucleotides: 1. Germline CDR1 MNHEY, CDR2 SMNVEV (reference sequence). The CDR3 region has the DNA TGTGCCAGCAGTTTGGGACTAGCGGACTACGAGCAGTACTTC. Translation gives CASSLGLADYEQYF.

This clonotype was counted ten times or more. V and J are TRBV28 and TRBJ2-6, with 7 bases that match TRBD1. The V gene end was trimmed by 4 bases and the J gene end by 5 bases; junction bases not matched to a gene: 5. The germline CDR1 and CDR2 sequences are MDHEN and SYDVKM. CDR3 length: 15 residues. The CDR3 DNA is TGTGCCAGCAGTTCGGGACAGCAACGGGCCAACGTCCTGACTTTC. Its translation is CASSSGQQRANVLTF.

This clonotype has a count of ten or more. V is TRBV9 and J is TRBJ2-1; the match to TRBD2 covers 11 bases. The CDR3 length is 15 residues. CDR1 SGDLS and CDR2 YYNGEE come from the germline V gene. Trimming removed 3 bases from V and 6 bases from J; junction bases left unmatched: 5. CDR3 amino acids: CASSASGGPPNEQFF. The CDR3 DNA reads TGTGCCAGCAGCGCTAGCGGGGGGCCGCCCAATGAGCAGTTCTTC.

This clonotype was counted at least ten times. This rearrangement joins TRBV29-1 to TRBJ2-2, with 9 bases lining up with TRBD1. The CDR3 has 14 amino acids. Trimming removed 4 bases from V and 1 base from J; junction bases left unmatched: 1. The germline CDR1 and CDR2 sequences are SQVTM and ANQGSEA. The CDR3 here is CSVGTGENTGELFF. The CDR3 DNA sequence: TGCAGCGTTGGGACAGGGGAGAACACCGGGGAGCTGTTTTTT.

This clonotype was recorded a few times. The chain couples TRBV20-1 to TRBJ2-5; 7 positions match TRBD1. J was trimmed by 4 bases and V by 1 base; bases with no gene match: 6. In germline, CDR1 is DFQATT, CDR2 SNEGSKA (reference sequence). The CDR3 contains 14 residues. CDR3 in DNA: TGCAGTGCTAGAGCTGAGGGACAGATAGAGACCCAGTACTTC. Protein product: CSARAEGQIETQYF.

This clonotype has more than one count but fewer than ten. V is TRBV4-1 and J is TRBJ2-1, with 8 positions matching TRBD2. Germline assignment: CDR1 MGHRA and CDR2 YSYEKL. The CDR3 is 15 amino acids. Trimming cost V 1 base and J 5 bases; bases outside gene matches: 4. CDR3 in amino acids: CASSQAGLGHNEQFF. The CDR3 coding sequence is TGCGCCAGCAGCCAAGCGGGACTAGGACACAATGAGCAGTTCTTC.

This clonotype was recorded only once. CDR3 nucleotide sequence: TGTGCCAGCGGCCCCGGGCCGGGGGGGGCGGCAAAAAAACTGTTTTTT. Protein product: CASGPGPGGAAKKLFF. The chain has TRBV5-6 and TRBJ1-4; tentative D call: TRBD1 (6 bases). CDR1 is SGHDT and CDR2 is YYEEEE in the germline V gene. The CDR3 extends over 16 amino acids. V gave up 7 bases and J gave up 9 bases, with 25 bases separating them.

This clonotype appeared many times. The chain is built from TRBV6-2 or TRBV6-3 and TRBJ2-1, with D possibly TRBD1 on 5 matching bases. The CDR3 loop spans 11 amino acids. Deletions cut 5 bases from V and 10 bases from J, with 9 bases between. The V gene's germline CDR1 is MNHEY and CDR2 SVGEGT. CDR3 sequence (DNA): TGTGCCAGCAGTCAGGGCGACGAGCAGTTCTTC. Translation: CASSQGDEQFF.

This clonotype was detected a few times. V is TRBV5-6 and J is TRBJ1-2; 7 bases fit TRBD1. J gave up 4 bases and V 5 bases, and 14 bases lay outside the gene matches. CDR3 length equals 16 residues. From germline, CDR1 is SGHDT and CDR2 YYEEEE. CDR3 protein: CASRLWTQGEVYGYTF. CDR3 coding DNA: TGTGCCAGCAGGCTGTGGACGCAGGGGGAAGTCTATGGCTACACCTTC.

In its sample, this clonotype was seen many times. The rearrangement joins TRBV7-6 to TRBJ2-3; 8 bases fit TRBD2. J was trimmed by 3 bases and V by 3 bases; bases with no gene match: 2. This CDR3 has 14 residues. CDR1 and CDR2 from the germline V gene are SGHVS and FNYEAQ. The CDR3, as DNA: TGTGCCAGCAGCTTGGAGCGGGAGACAGATACGCAGTATTTT. It yields the protein CASSLERETDTQYF.

The genes are TRBV27 and TRBJ1-2, with 9 bases that match TRBD1. This CDR3 contains 14 residues. V shed 3 bases, J shed 6 bases, and the junction held 5 bases outside the gene matches. Germline V CDR1 and CDR2: MNHEY, SMNVEV (reference sequence). CDR3 residues: CASSFNTGGHGYTF. The CDR3 DNA is TGTGCCAGCAGTTTCAACACAGGGGGCCATGGCTACACCTTC.

This clonotype was counted ten times or more. The CDR3 region has the DNA TGCAGCGTTCACTCCCGGGACAGGACTGAAGCTTTCTTT. Translation: CSVHSRDRTEAFF. This chain links TRBV29-1 with TRBJ1-1, with 8 nucleotides matching TRBD1. Trimming at V came to 5 bases and at J to 5 bases, leaving 7 bases not matched to a gene. CDR3 length: 13 residues. Germline V gives CDR1 SQVTM, CDR2 ANQGSEA.

This clonotype came up many times. This sequence joins TRBV5-1 and TRBJ2-3; 9 bases map to TRBD2. Germline values: CDR1 SGHRS, CDR2 YFSETQ. There are 16 residues in the CDR3. Trimming removed 6 bases from V and 3 bases from J; junction bases left unmatched: 11. CDR3 amino acids: CASTLGGGGATDTQYF. The CDR3 nucleotides are TGCGCCAGCACTCTTGGTGGCGGGGGGGCAACAGATACGCAGTATTTT.